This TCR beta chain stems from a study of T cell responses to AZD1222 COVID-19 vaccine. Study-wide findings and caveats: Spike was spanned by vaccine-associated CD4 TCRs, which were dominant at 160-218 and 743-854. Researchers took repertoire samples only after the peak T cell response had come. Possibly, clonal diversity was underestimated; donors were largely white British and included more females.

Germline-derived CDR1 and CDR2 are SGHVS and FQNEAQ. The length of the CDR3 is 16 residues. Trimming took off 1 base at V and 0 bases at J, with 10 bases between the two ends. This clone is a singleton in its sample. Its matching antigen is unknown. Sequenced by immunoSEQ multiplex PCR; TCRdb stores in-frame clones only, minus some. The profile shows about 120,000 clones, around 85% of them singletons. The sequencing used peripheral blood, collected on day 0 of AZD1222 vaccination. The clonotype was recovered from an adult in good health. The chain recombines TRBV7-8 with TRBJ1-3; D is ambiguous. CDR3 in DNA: TGTGCCAGCAGCTTAGAGGTCAGCTTCTCTGGAAACACCATATATTTT. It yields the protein CASSLEVSFSGNTIYF.